This T cell receptor beta chain was found in a study of blood T cells in healthy people across ages. Study outcomes and limitations: Not knowing donor CMV status may have confounded expanded clonotype changes. Older age went with lower TCR beta diversity per million T cells, in a roughly linear way. A greater number of naive CD4+ cells and higher diversity distinguished long-lived donors from aged donors.

About this clonotype itself: Its antigen remains unknown.

The CDR3 has 15 amino acids. Trimming stripped 1 base from V and 2 bases from J, with 12 bases between. Germline V gene sequence: CDR1 LGHDT, CDR2 YNNKEL (reference sequence). The use of a sample-barcoded 5' primer and a J-beta primer mix characterized a second PCR of about 7 to 12 cycles. Template switching added a 12-random-nucleotide identifier to every cDNA molecule. TCRdb ran MiXCR on the 5' RACE reads and lists one entry per CDR3 protein. The repertoire holds more than 1 million distinct CDR3 sequences, with under 55% as singletons. The J gene is TRBJ2-7, the V gene TRBV3-1; no reliable D call. The receptor comes from a woman aged 60 to 75 in good health. Material: blood. The CDR3 DNA follows: TGTGCCAGCAGCCAAGGGGCGACCGGAACCTACGAGCAGTACTTC. Its protein is CASSQGATGTYEQYF.